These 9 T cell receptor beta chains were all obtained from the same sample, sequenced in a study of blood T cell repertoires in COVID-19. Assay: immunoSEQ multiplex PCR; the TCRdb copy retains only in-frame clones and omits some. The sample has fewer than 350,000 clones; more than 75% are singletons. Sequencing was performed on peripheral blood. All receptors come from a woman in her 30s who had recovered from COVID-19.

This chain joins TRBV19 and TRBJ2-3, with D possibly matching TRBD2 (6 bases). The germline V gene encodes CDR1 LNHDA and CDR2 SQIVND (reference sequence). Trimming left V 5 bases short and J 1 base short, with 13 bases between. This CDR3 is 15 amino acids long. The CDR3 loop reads CASSVRDSGTDTQYF. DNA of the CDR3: TGTGCCAGTAGTGTCCGGGACTCAGGCACAGATACGCAGTATTTT.

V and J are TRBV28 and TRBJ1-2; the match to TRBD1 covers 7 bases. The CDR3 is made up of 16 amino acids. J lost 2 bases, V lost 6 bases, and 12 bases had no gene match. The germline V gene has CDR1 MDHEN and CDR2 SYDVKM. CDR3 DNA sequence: TGTGCCAGCAGCCCCGGTCACCCGACAGGGAACTATGGCTACACCTTC. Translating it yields CASSPGHPTGNYGYTF.

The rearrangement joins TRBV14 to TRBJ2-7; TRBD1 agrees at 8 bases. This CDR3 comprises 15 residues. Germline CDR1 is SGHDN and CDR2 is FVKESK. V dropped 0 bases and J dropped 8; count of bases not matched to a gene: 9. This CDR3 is CASSQERVGQGKQYF. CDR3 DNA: TGTGCCAGCAGCCAAGAAAGAGTCGGACAGGGCAAGCAGTACTTC.

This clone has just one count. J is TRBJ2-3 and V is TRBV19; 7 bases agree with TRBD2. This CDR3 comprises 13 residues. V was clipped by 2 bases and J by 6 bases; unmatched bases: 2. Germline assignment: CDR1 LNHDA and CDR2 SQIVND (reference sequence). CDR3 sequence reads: CASSIQLADTQYF. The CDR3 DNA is TGTGCCAGTAGTATACAACTAGCGGATACGCAGTATTTT.

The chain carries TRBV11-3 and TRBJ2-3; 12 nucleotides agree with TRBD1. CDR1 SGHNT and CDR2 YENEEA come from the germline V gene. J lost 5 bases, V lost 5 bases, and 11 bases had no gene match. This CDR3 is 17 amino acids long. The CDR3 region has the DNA TGTGCCAGCAGCCTAGGCCACGGGACAGGGGGCAAAGATACGCAGTATTTT. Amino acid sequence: CASSLGHGTGGKDTQYF.

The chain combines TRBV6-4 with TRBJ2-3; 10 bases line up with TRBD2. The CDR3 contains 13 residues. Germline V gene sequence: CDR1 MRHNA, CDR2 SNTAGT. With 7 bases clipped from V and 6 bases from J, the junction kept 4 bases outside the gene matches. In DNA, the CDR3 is TGTGCCAGCACAGCGGGGGGGTCCGATACGCAGTATTTT. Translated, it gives CASTAGGSDTQYF.

CDR3 DNA sequence: TGTGCCAGCTATGACAGACAAGAGACCCAGTACTTC. Translation: CASYDRQETQYF. The rearrangement joins TRBV27 to TRBJ2-5; a possible D gene is TRBD1 (5 bases). The length of the CDR3 is 12 residues. V was clipped by 8 bases and J by 2 bases, with 9 bases between them. Germline values: CDR1 MNHEY, CDR2 SMNVEV (reference sequence).

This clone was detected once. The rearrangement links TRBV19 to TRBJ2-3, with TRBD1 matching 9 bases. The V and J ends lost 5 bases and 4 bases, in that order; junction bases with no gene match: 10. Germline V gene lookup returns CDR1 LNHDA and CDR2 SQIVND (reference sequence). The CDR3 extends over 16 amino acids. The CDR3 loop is CASSRPWGQGSDTQYF. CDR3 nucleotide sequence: TGTGCCAGTAGTCGACCCTGGGGACAGGGTTCAGATACGCAGTATTTT.

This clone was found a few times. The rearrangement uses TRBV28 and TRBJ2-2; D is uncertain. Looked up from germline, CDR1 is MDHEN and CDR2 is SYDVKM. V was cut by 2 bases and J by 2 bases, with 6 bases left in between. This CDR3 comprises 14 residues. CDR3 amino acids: CASSLLFNTGELFF. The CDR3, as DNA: TGTGCCAGCAGTTTACTATTTAACACCGGGGAGCTGTTTTTT. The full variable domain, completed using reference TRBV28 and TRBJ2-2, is DVKVTQSSRYLVKRTGEKVFLECVQDMDHENMFWYRQDPGLGLRLIYFSYDVKMKEKGDIPEGYSVSREKKERFSLILESASTNQTSMYLCASSLLFNTGELFFGEGSRLTVL.